This T cell receptor beta chain is drawn from a study of response to subunit inactivated influenza vaccine. This clonotype was counted between two and nine times. TCRdb fed the RT-PCR reads into MiXCR, producing one record per CDR3 protein. The sample consists of about 540,000 distinct CDR3 sequences, roughly a quarter of them appearing once. The germline V gene has CDR1 LGHDT and CDR2 YNNKEL (reference sequence). The CDR3 sequence is 15 residues long. Trimming stripped 1 base from V and 2 bases from J, with 12 bases between. In addition, the sample was reused for a study of T cells expressing NK-cell markers. That paper states: Generation of TCR beta cDNA was performed by 5'RACE template switching incorporating UMIs. The study did not resolve the HCMV specificity of expanded NKG2C+ T cell clones.

The chain has TRBV3-1 and TRBJ2-7; D remains ambiguous. The sample here was CD4+ T cells sorted from PBMCs, taken 11 to 12 days after vaccination. The TCR originated in a man aged 45-60 years who received an inactivated influenza vaccine. In DNA form, the CDR3 reads TGTGCCAGCAGCCAAGTAATGGGCGGCCCCTACGAGCAGTACTTC. This gives the protein CASSQVMGGPYEQYF.